The T cell receptor beta chain under discussion was sequenced for a study of OX40 agonist ivuxolimab in advanced cancers. Broader study findings: Among the lowest peripheral clonal expansion occurred in 0.1-3.0 mg/kg partial responders.

Measured with immunoSEQ multiplex PCR; TCRdb has only the in-frame clones, and not every one. Here the sample spans fewer than 25,000 clones, approximately 85% being singletons. Points on this clone: No antigen is known for it.

V was trimmed by 6 bases and J by 6 bases, leaving 19 bases between them. Germline V CDR1 and CDR2: LGHNA, YNFKEQ. The CDR3 runs to 15 residues. The sequence was obtained from an adult with an advanced solid tumor such as melanoma, head and neck, liver or kidney cancer. Sequences were derived from CD4+ or CD8+ T cells sorted from blood, sampled in a trial of the OX40 agonist ivuxolimab. The chain employs TRBV4-2 and TRBJ2-3; D possibly corresponds to TRBD2 (6 bases). The CDR3 region has the DNA TGTGCCAGCAGTGGGGGGACGGGAACTTTGGATACGCAGTATTTT. This translates into CASSGGTGTLDTQYF.